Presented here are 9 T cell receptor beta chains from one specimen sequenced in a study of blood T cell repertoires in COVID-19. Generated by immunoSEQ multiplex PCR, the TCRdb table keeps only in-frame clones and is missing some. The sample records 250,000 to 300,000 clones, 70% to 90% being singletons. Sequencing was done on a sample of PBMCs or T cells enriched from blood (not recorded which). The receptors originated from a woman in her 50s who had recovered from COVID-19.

The CDR3 loop is CASSGDQGPGREQYF. For the CDR3, the DNA is TGTGCCAGCAGCGGAGACCAGGGGCCCGGTCGGGAGCAGTACTTC. The V and J genes are TRBV9 and TRBJ2-7; a weak D match, TRBD1 (6 bases). CDR1 SGDLS and CDR2 YYNGEE come from the germline V gene. V shed 3 bases and J shed 7 bases, with 20 bases lying between them. This CDR3 has 15 residues.

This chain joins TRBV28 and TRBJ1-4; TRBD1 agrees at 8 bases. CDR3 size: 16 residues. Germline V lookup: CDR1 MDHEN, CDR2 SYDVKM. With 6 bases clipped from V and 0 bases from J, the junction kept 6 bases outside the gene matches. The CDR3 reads CASRAGGSATNEKLFF. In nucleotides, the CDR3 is TGTGCCAGCAGAGCAGGGGGCTCCGCAACTAATGAAAAACTGTTTTTT.

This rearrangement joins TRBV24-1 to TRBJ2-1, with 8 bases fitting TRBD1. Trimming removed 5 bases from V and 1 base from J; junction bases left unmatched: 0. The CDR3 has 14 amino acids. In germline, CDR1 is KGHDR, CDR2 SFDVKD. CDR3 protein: CATSGTGSYNEQFF. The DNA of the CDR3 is TGTGCCACCAGTGGGACAGGGTCCTACAATGAGCAGTTCTTC.

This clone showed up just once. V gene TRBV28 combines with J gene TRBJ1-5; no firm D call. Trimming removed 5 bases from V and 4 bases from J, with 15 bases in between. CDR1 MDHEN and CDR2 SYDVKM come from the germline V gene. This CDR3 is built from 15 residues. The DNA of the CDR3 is TGTGCCAGCAGTACGATAAGACGGGGAAATCAGCCCCAGCATTTT. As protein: CASSTIRRGNQPQHF.

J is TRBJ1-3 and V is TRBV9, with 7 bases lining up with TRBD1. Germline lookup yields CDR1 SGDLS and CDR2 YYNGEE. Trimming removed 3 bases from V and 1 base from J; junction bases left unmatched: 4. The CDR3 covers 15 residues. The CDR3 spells CASSARTGSGNTIYF. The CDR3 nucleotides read TGTGCCAGCAGCGCACGGACAGGATCTGGAAACACCATATATTTT.

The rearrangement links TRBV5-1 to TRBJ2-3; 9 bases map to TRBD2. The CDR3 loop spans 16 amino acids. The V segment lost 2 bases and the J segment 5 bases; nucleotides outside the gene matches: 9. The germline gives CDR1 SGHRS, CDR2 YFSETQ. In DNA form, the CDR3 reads TGCGCCAGCAGCTTCGGGCGGCGGGAGGGCGAAGATACGCAGTATTTT. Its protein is CASSFGRREGEDTQYF.

The CDR3, as DNA: TGCGCCAGCAGCCAAGAAAGAACTAGCGGGAGGCCGGGCTACAATGAGCAGTTCTTC. As protein: CASSQERTSGRPGYNEQFF. The chain joins TRBV4-1 to TRBJ2-1; 12 bases map to TRBD2. CDR1 MGHRA and CDR2 YSYEKL come from the germline V gene. The CDR3 totals 19 residues. V shed 0 bases, J shed 3 bases, and the junction held 9 bases outside the gene matches.

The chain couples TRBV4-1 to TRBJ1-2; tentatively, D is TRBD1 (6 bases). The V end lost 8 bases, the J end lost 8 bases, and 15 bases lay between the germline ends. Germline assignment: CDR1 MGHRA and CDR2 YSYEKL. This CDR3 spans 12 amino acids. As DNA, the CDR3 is TGCGCCAGCCGGGGGGGCAGGGACGGCTACACCTTC. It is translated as CASRGGRDGYTF.

The chain's CDR3 is CASSFTSGGVNTQYF. The CDR3 DNA reads TGTGCCAGCAGCTTCACTAGCGGCGGGGTCAATACGCAGTATTTT. V usage is TRBV7-2 and J usage is TRBJ2-3, with 8 positions matching TRBD2. The germline V gene has CDR1 SGHTA and CDR2 FQGNSA. Losses at the gene ends were 3 bases for V and 7 bases for J; bases not matched to a gene: 9. The length of the CDR3 is 15 residues. Using reference TRBV7-2 and TRBJ2-3 for the parts outside the CDR3, the full variable domain is GAGVSQSPSNKVTEKGKDVELRCDPISGHTALYWYRQSLGQGLEFLIYFQGNSAPDKSGLPSDRFSAERTGGSVSTLTIQRTQQEDSAVYLCASSFTSGGVNTQYFGPGTRLTVL.